This TCR beta chain originates from a study of shared clonotypes between healthy human individuals. Turning to the study itself: Donors were two women and three men aged 18 to 49.

Study outcomes and limitations: Sorted-subset samples were not fully sequenced, rarefaction indicated. The study found about 5% of naive CD4 clonotypes shared across a handful of donors. Larger estimated richness was generally seen in naive subsets than in memory subsets.

The CDR3 is 14 amino acids. Germline values: CDR1 SGHNT, CDR2 YYREEE (reference sequence). The ends were cut back, 1 base at V and 5 bases at J, with 9 bases in the middle. In regard to this clone: Its antigen is undetermined.

Here immunoSEQ multiplex PCR was the method, and the copy in TCRdb shows in-frame clones only, minus some. The sample holds about 2 million clones, 90% to 95% seen once. This clonotype was sampled from a man between 18 and 29 years old in good health. The specimen was naive CD4+ T cells sorted from blood. The subset: CD45RA+ positively selected. The chain recombines TRBV5-4 with TRBJ2-2; D is unclear. The CDR3 coding sequence is TGTGCCAGCAGCTTGATGTCAGCGACCGGGGAGCTGTTTTTT. Protein product: CASSLMSATGELFF. Full variable domain (missing parts from reference TRBV5-4 and TRBJ2-2): ETGVTQSPTHLIKTRGQQVTLRCSSQSGHNTVSWYQQALGQGPQFIFQYYREEENGRGNFPPRFSGLQFPNYSSELNVNALELDDSALYLCASSLMSATGELFFGEGSRLTVL.